What follows is one TCR beta chain and its context. The data are from a study of shared clonotypes between healthy human individuals. Study in general: Per-donor plates numbered three CD4 naive, three CD4 memory, two CD8 naive and one CD8 memory.

V was cut by 6 bases and J by 8 bases, with 8 bases left in between. Germline V lookup: CDR1 DFQATT, CDR2 SNEGSKA (reference sequence). The CDR3 is 10 residues long. Deep-level assay runs were performed. Evenly divided among several immunoSEQ plates was the genomic DNA of each subset. Replicate PCRs for sorted subsets used about 200 ng DNA; this equaled tens of thousands of T cell genomes. TCRdb's table, derived via immunoSEQ multiplex PCR, lists solely in-frame clones and lacks some. The data contain approximately 1,500,000 clones, approximately 97% of them singletons. The sequence derives from a man aged 25-45 years in good health. This chain connects TRBV20-1 to TRBJ2-1; no clear D gene. Specimen: naive CD4+ T cells sorted from blood. Subset indicated: CD45RA+ positively selected. This CDR3 reads CSASFHEQFF. The CDR3 DNA reads as TGCAGTGCAAGCTTCCATGAGCAGTTCTTC.